Listed here is a single T cell receptor (beta chain). Its antigen remains unidentified. Tens of millions of PBMCs supplied genomic DNA for unsorted samples. CDR1 is SQVTM, CDR2 ANQGSEA, per germline. The CDR3 spans 14 residues. The V gene lost 4 bases and the J gene lost 0 bases, with 13 bases spanning the gap. The sample is drawn from a study of shared clonotypes between healthy human individuals. Clones were read by immunoSEQ multiplex PCR, and TCRdb kept only the in-frame ones, dropping some. The table lists about half a million clones, about 72% of them singletons. Study-wide results and limits: Clonotype sharing among the donors was expected to vary with sequencing depth. With few donors, the genetic and exposure-history diversity represented was limited. Specimens sampled were limited to blood, with tissue repertoires likely differing.

The chain has TRBV29-1 and TRBJ2-7; perhaps TRBD1 as D (6 bases). The material sequenced was PBMCs. This sequence was found in a woman aged 40-49 years in good health. Some clones in this sample may be carry-over from other donors' samples. The CDR3 is CSVVGRDNSYEQYF. The CDR3 coding sequence is TGCAGCGTTGTGGGCCGGGACAACTCCTACGAGCAGTACTTC.